Given below is one T cell receptor (beta chain) in context. The source of the sample is a study of low-dose radiotherapy and immunotherapy resistance in tumors. Study-level background: A total of 6.5 Gy was given to Cohort 1 as 0.5 Gy per fraction every 2 weeks.

cDNA synthesis used a TRAV/TRBV-specific primer set for both chains. Using a constant-region primer together with a V-primer adapter, TCRs were subjected to around 20 PCR cycles of amplification. MiXCR, run by TCRdb on the reads, gives a single entry per CDR3 protein. This sample carries about 64,000 distinct CDR3 sequences, approximately 25% of them seen once, and the ten largest clones take about 7%. Time point specified: before trial treatment. The sample in question was PBMCs, obtained before treatment. The origin of this receptor is a male donor with rectosigmoid adenocarcinoma.

The CDR3 loop is CASSFWAGRYTEAFF. In DNA form, the CDR3 reads TGTGCCAGCAGTTTCTGGGCAGGGCGGTACACTGAAGCTTTCTTT. The rearrangement links TRBV28 to TRBJ1-1, with D possibly being TRBD1 (5 bases). Germline V lookup: CDR1 MDHEN, CDR2 SYDVKM. Trimming removed 3 bases at V and 3 bases at J, with 14 bases between. The CDR3 is 15 residues long.